The rows below give T cell receptor beta chains drawn from one sample of a study of cytomegalovirus exposure and HLA in healthy donors. Clones were sequenced by immunoSEQ multiplex PCR, and TCRdb holds only the in-frame ones, with some missing. This listing includes roughly 120,000 clones. Sequencing was done on a sample of PBMCs. These TCRs come from a man aged 18 to 30 in good health and CMV-seronegative. Each CDR3 is given with its conserved first and last residue. A D gene is named only where the DNA matches it firmly.

D: NA
V: TRBV7-9
J: TRBJ2-7
CDR3: CASSPDGAYEQYF
DNA: TGTGCCAGCAGCCCAGACGGGGCCTACGAGCAGTACTTC

D: TRBD2
V: TRBV7-6
J: TRBJ2-1
CDR3: CASSLAGASNNEQFF
DNA: TGTGCCAGCAGCCTAGCGGGAGCCTCTAACAATGAGCAGTTCTTC

D: TRBD2
V: TRBV5-6
J: TRBJ2-7
CDR3: CASSLGASGTSYEQYF
DNA: TGTGCCAGCAGCTTGGGTGCTAGCGGGACCTCCTACGAGCAGTACTTC

D: TRBD1
V: TRBV6-5
J: TRBJ1-3
CDR3: CASSYPQGDTIYF
DNA: TGTGCCAGCAGTTACCCCCAGGGGGACACCATATATTTT

D: NA
V: TRBV11-2
J: TRBJ1-1
CDR3: CASTRLGGREAFF
DNA: TGTGCCAGCACCCGTCTAGGGGGACGGGAAGCTTTCTTT

D: TRBD2
V: TRBV6-6
J: TRBJ2-1
CDR3: CASIGLAGNNEQFF
DNA: TGTGCCAGCATAGGGCTAGCGGGCAACAATGAGCAGTTCTTC

D: NA
V: TRBV27
J: TRBJ2-7
CDR3: CASSLEAGYEQYF
DNA: TGTGCCAGCAGTTTAGAGGCTGGCTACGAGCAGTACTTC

D: TRBD2
V: TRBV15
J: TRBJ2-7
CDR3: CATSRTGTSGSRSEQYF
DNA: TGTGCCACCAGCAGAACCGGGACTAGCGGGAGTCGTTCCGAGCAGTACTTC

D: NA
V: TRBV6-6
J: TRBJ2-2
CDR3: CASSPTGVTGELFF
DNA: TGTGCCAGCAGCCCCACCGGTGTCACCGGGGAGCTGTTTTTT

D: NA
V: TRBV18
J: TRBJ2-7
CDR3: CASSRTPSYEQYF
DNA: TGTGCCAGCTCACGGACTCCCTCCTACGAGCAGTACTTC

D: TRBD2
V: TRBV7-8
J: TRBJ2-3
CDR3: CASSRGGADTQYF
DNA: TGTGCCAGCAGCCGGGGGGGCGCAGATACGCAGTATTTT

D: TRBD1
V: TRBV7-9
J: TRBJ2-5
CDR3: CASSLAIDGTGAARTQYF
DNA: TGTGCCAGCAGCTTAGCGATAGATGGGACAGGGGCGGCTAGGACCCAGTACTTC

D: TRBD1
V: TRBV6-5
J: TRBJ2-5
CDR3: CASSLRGGSQETQYF
DNA: TGTGCCAGCAGTTTAAGAGGGGGCTCCCAAGAGACCCAGTACTTC

D: TRBD1
V: TRBV10-3
J: TRBJ2-1
CDR3: CAITQSLVDRDSDEQFF
DNA: TGTGCCATCACTCAGAGCCTCGTGGACAGGGATTCGGATGAGCAGTTCTTC

D: NA
V: TRBV9
J: TRBJ2-1
CDR3: CASSAEFRTGAGSGNEQFF
DNA: TGTGCCAGCAGCGCCGAGTTCCGAACAGGGGCGGGAAGCGGCAATGAGCAGTTCTTC

D: TRBD1
V: TRBV9
J: TRBJ2-3
CDR3: CASSKGQGRTDTQYF
DNA: TGTGCCAGCAGCAAGGGACAGGGGAGGACAGATACGCAGTATTTT

D: NA
V: TRBV28
J: TRBJ1-1
CDR3: CASGRGWNTEAFF
DNA: TGTGCCAGCGGCAGGGGATGGAACACTGAAGCTTTCTTT

D: TRBD1
V: TRBV27
J: TRBJ1-2
CDR3: CASSWTQQQGASGGYTF
DNA: TGTGCCAGCAGTTGGACCCAACAACAGGGGGCGTCGGGTGGCTACACCTTC

D: NA
V: TRBV30
J: TRBJ2-7
CDR3: CAWSVPGLGTNEQYF
DNA: TGTGCCTGGAGTGTACCGGGACTGGGGACCAACGAGCAGTACTTC

D: TRBD1
V: TRBV7-9
J: TRBJ2-4
CDR3: CASSLTTGQNIQYF
DNA: TGTGCCAGCAGCCTTACGACAGGGCAGAACATTCAGTACTTC

D: NA
V: TRBV7-7
J: TRBJ2-5
CDR3: CASGPGTHHQETQYF
DNA: TGTGCTAGCGGACCCGGGACTCACCACCAAGAGACCCAGTACTTC

D: NA
V: TRBV13
J: TRBJ2-7
CDR3: CASSFQGSYEQYF
DNA: TGTGCCAGCAGCTTTCAGGGATCCTACGAGCAGTACTTC

D: TRBD2
V: TRBV7-8
J: TRBJ2-1
CDR3: CASSFSSSGTSGSYEQFF
DNA: TGTGCCAGCAGCTTTAGTAGTTCCGGGACTAGCGGGAGTTATGAGCAGTTCTTC

D: NA
V: TRBV10-1
J: TRBJ1-1
CDR3: CASRNRTEAFF
DNA: TGCGCCAGCAGGAACAGGACTGAAGCTTTCTTT

D: NA
V: TRBV5-1
J: TRBJ1-2
CDR3: CASSLGGGYGYTF
DNA: TGCGCCAGCAGTCTGGGAGGGGGGTATGGCTACACCTTC

D: NA
V: TRBV5-6
J: TRBJ1-3
CDR3: CASSLGGRGNTIYF
DNA: TGTGCCAGCAGCTTGGGGGGCAGAGGAAACACCATATATTTT

D: NA
V: TRBV7-8
J: TRBJ1-4
CDR3: CASSSGTSVLFF
DNA: TGTGCCAGCAGCTCCGGGACATCGGTTCTGTTTTTT

D: TRBD2
V: TRBV5-6
J: TRBJ2-1
CDR3: CASSTRLARKKEQFF
DNA: TGTGCCAGCAGCACAAGACTAGCGAGAAAAAAGGAGCAGTTCTTC

D: NA
V: TRBV6-5
J: TRBJ2-3
CDR3: CASNQKDTQYF
DNA: TGTGCCAGCAACCAGAAGGATACGCAGTATTTT